The 10 T cell receptor beta chains presented below share a single source sample, sequenced in a study of blood T cell repertoires in COVID-19. Libraries were prepared by immunoSEQ multiplex PCR; TCRdb keeps only in-frame clonotypes and omits some of them. This table holds just under 350,000 clones, around nine tenths found once. The sequencing input was peripheral blood. The receptors derive from a woman aged 65 to 85 with COVID-19, enrolled during active disease.

The chain employs TRBV7-9 and TRBJ1-4, with D possibly matching TRBD1 (5 bases). CDR1 SEHNR and CDR2 FQNEAQ come from the germline V gene (reference sequence). The V end lost 5 bases, the J end lost 1 base, and 11 bases lay between the germline ends. The CDR3 has 15 residues. This CDR3 reads CASSVNQGTNEKLFF. The CDR3, as DNA: TGTGCCAGCAGCGTAAACCAGGGAACTAATGAAAAACTGTTTTTT.

The rearrangement joins TRBV28 to TRBJ1-4, with D possibly being TRBD1 (5 bases). In germline, CDR1 is MDHEN, CDR2 SYDVKM. Between the trimmed V and J ends, which lost 5 bases and 0 bases, there was a span of 10 bases. The CDR3 covers 15 residues. The CDR3 nucleotides are TGTGCCAGCAGTGTAAGGGGCTCAACTAATGAAAAACTGTTTTTT. Translating it yields CASSVRGSTNEKLFF.

As DNA, the CDR3 is TGTGCCAGCAGCATCCAGGGGATCTATGGCTACACCTTC. This translates into CASSIQGIYGYTF. The genes are TRBV5-6 and TRBJ1-2; tentative D call: TRBD1 (6 bases). Germline lookup yields CDR1 SGHDT and CDR2 YYEEEE. V was cut by 4 bases and J by 4 bases, with 11 bases left in between. The CDR3 loop spans 13 amino acids.

Only one count was recorded for this clone. V gene TRBV30 combines with J gene TRBJ1-1; TRBD1 is a possible D gene (5 bases). Germline CDR1 reads GTSNPN; CDR2 reads SVGIG (reference sequence). Trimming pared 2 bases from V and 1 base from J, leaving 8 bases between. The CDR3 totals 13 residues. CDR3 region: CAWSTQGNTEAFF. In DNA form, the CDR3 reads TGTGCCTGGAGTACTCAGGGGAACACTGAAGCTTTCTTT.

The chain employs TRBV27 and TRBJ2-3; D possibly corresponds to TRBD1 (6 bases). The CDR3 totals 13 residues. The germline V gene has CDR1 MNHEY and CDR2 SMNVEV (reference sequence). V was pared by 2 bases and J by 5 bases, with 8 bases between. The CDR3: CASSLKGGDTQYF. CDR3 sequence (DNA): TGTGCCAGCAGTTTAAAAGGGGGAGATACGCAGTATTTT.

The chain uses TRBV28 and TRBJ1-1; D possibly corresponds to TRBD1 (5 bases). CDR1 is MDHEN, CDR2 SYDVKM, per germline. The CDR3 covers 16 residues. Trimming shortened V by 4 bases and J by 1 base, and 16 bases separated the two germline ends. For the CDR3, the DNA is TGTGCCAGCAGTTCGCCCGGTAGGGGATCGAACACTGAAGCTTTCTTT. This encodes CASSSPGRGSNTEAFF.

V is TRBV6-5 and J is TRBJ1-1; 7 bases map to TRBD1. Trimming took 8 bases from V and 1 from J; bases not matched to a gene: 4. This CDR3 contains 13 residues. Germline V gene data show CDR1 as MNHEY and CDR2 as SVGAGI. The CDR3 sequence is CASGRTGNTEAFF. Written as DNA, the CDR3 is TGTGCCAGCGGGAGGACAGGGAACACTGAAGCTTTCTTT.

The DNA of the CDR3 is TGCGCCAGCAGCCAAGTTCTCGACAGGGTTGAAAAAAAACTGTTTTTT. Residues: CASSQVLDRVEKKLFF. This rearrangement joins TRBV4-1 to TRBJ1-4, with TRBD1 matching 7 bases. V was pared by 1 base and J by 9 bases, with 11 bases of the junction left unmatched. Germline-derived CDR1 and CDR2 are MGHRA and YSYEKL. The CDR3 totals 16 residues.

The chain joins TRBV28 to TRBJ1-5; D not resolved. The germline V gene has CDR1 MDHEN and CDR2 SYDVKM. The CDR3 covers 15 residues. V lost 1 base and J lost 0, with 7 bases in between. CDR3 nucleotide sequence: TGTGCCAGCAGTTTATACCAGGCTAGCAATCAGCCCCAGCATTTT. Encoded protein: CASSLYQASNQPQHF. The variable domain in full, completed from reference TRBV28 and TRBJ1-5, reads DVKVTQSSRYLVKRTGEKVFLECVQDMDHENMFWYRQDPGLGLRLIYFSYDVKMKEKGDIPEGYSVSREKKERFSLILESASTNQTSMYLCASSLYQASNQPQHFGDGTRLSIL.

The chain couples TRBV7-2 to TRBJ2-7; D not resolved. V was clipped by 0 bases and J by 10 bases, with 10 bases between them. Germline V gene lookup returns CDR1 SGHTA and CDR2 FQGNSA. The CDR3 has 12 amino acids. The CDR3 coding sequence is TGTGCCAGCAGCTTAGCGTTTTCCAATCAGTACTTC. Protein sequence: CASSLAFSNQYF.